Below, 31 T cell receptor beta chains from the same sample are listed, as sequenced in a study of T cell changes during pregnancy in multiple sclerosis. Only in-frame clones appear in the TCRdb table, and some are missing; sequencing was by immunoSEQ multiplex PCR. Here the sample spans under 100,000 clones, 85% to 95% being singletons. The sequencing here drew on peripheral blood, taken in the third trimester of pregnancy. The receptors here all came from a female donor with multiple sclerosis, enrolled in a pregnancy study.

The chain combines TRBV18 with TRBJ2-2; no firm D call. Per the germline V gene, CDR1 is KGHSH and CDR2 is LQKENI. The CDR3 covers 13 residues. V gave up 4 bases and J gave up 6 bases, with 9 bases separating them. The CDR3 DNA is TGTGCCAGCTCACAACTTAGCCCCGGGGAGCTGTTTTTT. Amino acids: CASSQLSPGELFF.

Regarding this clone: One junction end does not reproduce the germline sequence, and a read error may be involved. The chain uses TRBV7-7 and TRBJ2-2; D remains unclear. The CDR3 contains 14 residues. The germline V gene has CDR1 SSHAT and CDR2 FNYEAQ (reference sequence). The CDR3 DNA reads TGTGCTAGCAGCTTCTACTTAAACACCGGGGAGCTGTTTTTT. It translates to CASSFYLNTGELFF. The whole variable domain, remainder taken from reference TRBV7-7 and TRBJ2-2, is GAGVSQSPRYKVTKRGQDVTLRCDPISSHATLYWYQQALGQGPEFLTYFNYEAQPDKSGLPSDRFSAERPEGSISTLTIQRTEQRDSAMYRCASSFYLNTGELFFGEGSRLTVL.

The V call is TRBV5-1, the J call TRBJ2-1; D might be TRBD2 (6 bases). The CDR3 length is 15 residues. CDR1 is SGHRS and CDR2 is YFSETQ in the germline V gene. Trimming stripped 0 bases from V and 7 bases from J, with 14 bases between. CDR3 region: CASSLDGGMGNEQFF. The CDR3 nucleotides are TGCGCCAGCAGCTTGGATGGGGGGATGGGAAATGAGCAGTTCTTC.

The chain recombines TRBV9 with TRBJ1-1; 12 bases map to TRBD1. The CDR3 totals 17 residues. The germline V gene has CDR1 SGDLS and CDR2 YYNGEE. V trimming: 7 bases; J trimming: 1 base; junction bases outside the gene matches: 11. CDR3 protein: CASLFRDRGPSNTEAFF. In nucleotides, the CDR3 is TGTGCCAGCCTTTTCCGGGACAGGGGGCCTTCGAACACTGAAGCTTTCTTT.

V gene TRBV10-3 combines with J gene TRBJ2-3, with 9 nucleotides matching TRBD2. This CDR3 has 16 amino acids. V shed 10 bases, J shed 2 bases, and the junction held 13 bases outside the gene matches. Germline loops: CDR1 ENHRY, CDR2 SYGVKD. DNA for the CDR3: TGTGCCACCGGGCGAGCAGCGGGGGGCGACACAGATACGCAGTATTTT. It translates to CATGRAAGGDTDTQYF.

The rearrangement links TRBV6-6 to TRBJ1-2; D is unresolved. The CDR3 has 14 residues. From germline, CDR1 is MNHNY and CDR2 SVGAGI (reference sequence). V dropped 0 bases and J dropped 3 bases, with 8 bases sitting between them. The DNA for the CDR3 is TGTGCCAGCAGTTACTCGCAGGAGGACTATGGCTACACCTTC. Encoded protein: CASSYSQEDYGYTF.

The chain carries TRBV10-3 and TRBJ1-2, with D tentatively TRBD1 (5 bases). CDR3 length: 11 amino acids. Germline V CDR1 and CDR2: ENHRY, SYGVKD. The V end was cut by 11 bases, the J end by 1 base, with 8 bases between. CDR3 protein: CAVQVNYGYTF. The CDR3 coding sequence is TGTGCCGTACAGGTTAACTATGGCTACACCTTC.

This rearrangement joins TRBV6-5 to TRBJ1-4, with TRBD1 as a possible D gene (5 bases). The CDR3 consists of 14 residues. Trimming took 3 bases from V and 2 from J, leaving 7 bases between them. From germline, CDR1 is MNHEY and CDR2 SVGAGI. DNA for the CDR3: TGTGCCAGCAGTTATGCAGGGACTAATGAAAAACTGTTTTTT. Its translation: CASSYAGTNEKLFF.

The chain couples TRBV19 to TRBJ1-5, with a weak D call TRBD1 (6 bases). The CDR3 has 18 amino acids. The germline gives CDR1 LNHDA, CDR2 SQIVND (reference sequence). V was clipped by 5 bases and J by 3 bases, with 23 bases between them. CDR3 loop: CASSPHPGRGRNNQPQHF. The CDR3 DNA reads TGTGCCAGTAGTCCCCACCCAGGGAGGGGGAGGAACAATCAGCCCCAGCATTTT. Full variable domain (remainder filled in from reference TRBV19 and TRBJ1-5): DGGITQSPKYLFRKEGQNVTLSCEQNLNHDAMYWYRQDPGQGLRLIYYSQIVNDFQKGDIAEGYSVSREKKESFPLTVTSAQKNPTAFYLCASSPHPGRGRNNQPQHFGDGTRLSIL.

This chain joins TRBV5-4 and TRBJ2-1; perhaps TRBD1 as D (6 bases). V lost 4 bases and J 5 bases, leaving 13 bases between the germline ends. The CDR3 totals 14 residues. Germline V gene data show CDR1 as SGHNT and CDR2 as YYREEE (reference sequence). The CDR3 DNA sequence: TGTGCCAGCAGCATTCTGACAGGAGACAATGAGCAGTTCTTC. It encodes CASSILTGDNEQFF. The whole variable domain, remainder taken from reference TRBV5-4 and TRBJ2-1, is ETGVTQSPTHLIKTRGQQVTLRCSSQSGHNTVSWYQQALGQGPQFIFQYYREEENGRGNFPPRFSGLQFPNYSSELNVNALELDDSALYLCASSILTGDNEQFFGPGTRLTVL.

The rearrangement uses TRBV15 and TRBJ2-5; no reliable D call. This CDR3 is 13 amino acids long. Trimming took off 6 bases at V and 5 bases at J, with 13 bases between the two ends. Germline lookup yields CDR1 LNHNV and CDR2 YYDKDF (reference sequence). The CDR3 protein is CATSTNLGETQYF. Written as DNA, the CDR3 is TGTGCCACCAGTACCAACCTCGGGGAGACCCAGTACTTC.

The chain links TRBV7-3 to TRBJ1-2; possible D gene TRBD1, 6 bases. Trimming took off 8 bases at V and 10 bases at J, with 14 bases between the two ends. CDR3 length: 11 amino acids. The germline V gene encodes CDR1 SGHTA and CDR2 FQGTGA. CDR3 sequence: CASGDTNYYTF. The CDR3 region has the DNA TGTGCCAGCGGGGACACCAACTACTACACCTTC.

The count of this clone is one. The genes are TRBV9 and TRBJ1-5, with 7 nucleotides matching TRBD1. The germline CDR1 and CDR2 sequences are SGDLS and YYNGEE. V lost 7 bases, J lost 3 bases, and 7 bases stayed unmatched. The CDR3 is 14 residues long. CDR3 amino acids: CASGGQNFNQPQHF. The CDR3 DNA follows: TGTGCCAGCGGGGGACAGAACTTCAATCAGCCCCAGCATTTT.

This chain joins TRBV5-6 and TRBJ1-2; possibly TRBD1 for D (5 bases). Germline CDR1 and CDR2: SGHDT and YYEEEE. Trimming shortened V by 1 base and J by 7 bases, and 11 bases separated the two germline ends. This CDR3 comprises 13 residues. For the CDR3, the DNA is TGTGCCAGCAGCTTGCCGGGGGGGAGTGGCTACACCTTC. It is translated as CASSLPGGSGYTF.

This rearrangement joins TRBV11-2 to TRBJ2-7, with D perhaps matching TRBD2 (6 bases). V was pared by 1 base and J by 2 bases, with 9 bases between. There are 14 residues in the CDR3. Germline CDR1 and CDR2: SGHAT and FQNNGV. The CDR3 DNA reads TGTGCCAGCAGCTTAGGATGGGGGGCCTACGAGCAGTACTTC. It translates to CASSLGWGAYEQYF.

The chain carries TRBV19 and TRBJ2-7; 7 bases agree with TRBD1. Unmatched junction bases numbered 13, after V lost 6 bases and J lost 5 bases. Germline V gene data show CDR1 as LNHDA and CDR2 as SQIVND (reference sequence). The CDR3 sequence is 15 residues long. The CDR3 bases are TGTGCCAGTAGCCCAGCCGCAGGGGGTTTTAACGAGCAGTACTTC. Residues: CASSPAAGGFNEQYF. The complete variable domain, with remaining parts taken from reference TRBV19 and TRBJ2-7, reads DGGITQSPKYLFRKEGQNVTLSCEQNLNHDAMYWYRQDPGQGLRLIYYSQIVNDFQKGDIAEGYSVSREKKESFPLTVTSAQKNPTAFYLCASSPAAGGFNEQYFGPGTRLTVT.

The chain is built from TRBV11-2 and TRBJ2-2, with D perhaps TRBD2 (7 bases). V lost 3 bases and J 4 bases, leaving 9 bases between the germline ends. This CDR3 is 14 amino acids long. CDR1 and CDR2 from the germline V gene are SGHAT and FQNNGV. In DNA form, the CDR3 reads TGTGCCAGCAGCTTGGGGGGGCGCACCGGGGAGCTGTTTTTT. It yields the protein CASSLGGRTGELFF. Based on the CDR3 plus reference TRBV11-2 and TRBJ2-2, the full variable domain is EAGVAQSPRYKIIEKRQSVAFWCNPISGHATLYWYQQILGQGPKLLIQFQNNGVVDDSQLPKDRFSAERLKGVDSTLKIQPAKLEDSAVYLCASSLGGRTGELFFGEGSRLTVL.

This chain links TRBV18 with TRBJ2-7; the match to TRBD1 covers 7 bases. Germline V CDR1 and CDR2: KGHSH, LQKENI. Trimming removed 0 bases from V and 9 bases from J; junction bases left unmatched: 5. The CDR3 runs 13 residues. CDR3 protein: CASSPPVGQVQYF. CDR3 in DNA: TGTGCCAGCTCACCACCGGTAGGACAGGTGCAGTACTTC.

This chain joins TRBV9 and TRBJ1-1; 7 nucleotides match TRBD1. The junction had 2 bases not matched to a gene; V was cut back by 3 bases and J by 6 bases. Germline V CDR1 and CDR2: SGDLS, YYNGEE. The CDR3 length is 12 residues. The CDR3 coding sequence is TGTGCCAGCAGCGGGGGGACAGCTGAAGCTTTCTTT. Protein: CASSGGTAEAFF.

Remarks on this clone: One junction end disagrees with the germline gene, perhaps due to a read error. The chain combines TRBV5-1 with TRBJ2-2; no clear D gene. The CDR3 has 11 amino acids. Per the germline V gene, CDR1 is SGHRS and CDR2 is YFSETQ. In DNA, the CDR3 is TGCGCCAGCAGCGACACAGGGGAGCTGTTTTTT. Translated: CASSDTGELFF.

This sequence joins TRBV27 and TRBJ2-7, with D tentatively TRBD1 (5 bases). Germline CDR1 reads MNHEY; CDR2 reads SMNVEV (reference sequence). V was cut by 5 bases and J by 4 bases, with 30 bases left in between. The CDR3 has 19 amino acids. CDR3 protein: CASSHYAKGHGLRLYEQYF. In nucleotides, the CDR3 is TGTGCCAGCAGTCACTACGCTAAAGGACATGGTTTGCGATTGTACGAGCAGTACTTC.

The gene calls are TRBV29-1 and TRBJ2-3; D might be TRBD2 (5 bases). Trimming pared 6 bases from V and 6 bases from J, leaving 10 bases between. Germline V gene sequence: CDR1 SQVTM, CDR2 ANQGSEA. The CDR3 loop spans 11 amino acids. The CDR3 loop reads CSVRATDTQYF. CDR3 sequence (DNA): TGCAGCGTGAGGGCCACCGATACGCAGTATTTT.

This chain uses TRBV6-4 with TRBJ2-2; D ambiguous. CDR1 and CDR2 from the germline V gene are MRHNA and SNTAGT. Trimming pared 8 bases from V and 0 bases from J, leaving 7 bases between. The CDR3 extends over 13 amino acids. CDR3 sequence (DNA): TGTGCCAGCGGCAGCGCGAACACCGGGGAGCTGTTTTTT. Translating it yields CASGSANTGELFF.

This clone has just one count. The chain employs TRBV6-6 and TRBJ1-1, with a possible D match to TRBD1 (5 bases). This CDR3 region has 13 residues. V was clipped by 4 bases and J by 3 bases, with 9 bases between them. From germline, CDR1 is MNHNY and CDR2 SVGAGI (reference sequence). Here the CDR3 reads CASSLRGDTEAFF. The CDR3 region has the DNA TGTGCCAGCAGTTTACGGGGGGACACTGAAGCTTTCTTT.

This CDR3 is CASSLGPRLAGVDTQYF. CDR3 DNA sequence: TGTGCCAGCAGCTTAGGCCCTCGGCTAGCGGGGGTAGATACGCAGTATTTT. The V gene is TRBV13, the J gene TRBJ2-3; TRBD2 aligns across 10 bases. Germline lookup yields CDR1 PRHDT and CDR2 FYEKMQ (reference sequence). V lost 0 bases, J lost 5 bases, and 8 bases stayed unmatched. This CDR3 spans 17 amino acids.

The genes are TRBV5-6 and TRBJ2-3; D might be TRBD1 (5 bases). This CDR3 comprises 14 residues. V gave up 3 bases and J gave up 4 bases, with 12 bases separating them. Germline CDR1 SGHDT, CDR2 YYEEEE. Here the CDR3 DNA reads TGTGCCAGCAGCTCTCGACAGTCTGCAGATACGCAGTATTTT. Translating gives CASSSRQSADTQYF.

V gene TRBV7-2 combines with J gene TRBJ2-7, with 8 bases matching TRBD1. V lost 4 bases to trimming and J lost 5 bases; unmatched junction nucleotides: 7. Germline CDR1 reads SGHTA; CDR2 reads FQGNSA. The CDR3 runs to 14 residues. CDR3 in amino acids: CASSSLDRAHEQYF. CDR3 bases: TGTGCCAGCAGCTCCCTGGACAGGGCCCACGAGCAGTACTTC. The whole variable domain, remainder taken from reference TRBV7-2 and TRBJ2-7, is GAGVSQSPSNKVTEKGKDVELRCDPISGHTALYWYRQSLGQGLEFLIYFQGNSAPDKSGLPSDRFSAERTGGSVSTLTIQRTQQEDSAVYLCASSSLDRAHEQYFGPGTRLTVT.

The V call is TRBV6-5, the J call TRBJ1-1; 9 bases match TRBD1. Losses at the gene ends were 5 bases for V and 8 bases for J; bases not matched to a gene: 12. Germline assignment: CDR1 MNHEY and CDR2 SVGAGI. The CDR3 totals 15 residues. The DNA of the CDR3 is TGTGCCAGCAGTCCCTCAGGGGACAGGGTCTCCGAAGCTTTCTTT. As protein: CASSPSGDRVSEAFF.

This chain joins TRBV9 and TRBJ2-2; TRBD1 might be the D (6 bases). The CDR3 is 16 amino acids. In germline, CDR1 is SGDLS, CDR2 YYNGEE. Trimming removed 1 base at V and 2 bases at J, with 12 bases between. The CDR3 sequence: CASSVSTGKNTGELFF. For the CDR3, the DNA is TGTGCCAGCAGCGTAAGCACAGGGAAAAACACCGGGGAGCTGTTTTTT.

The CDR3 spells CASSPRATEAFF. The CDR3 region has the DNA TGTGCCAGCTCACCACGGGCAACTGAAGCTTTCTTT. The V gene is TRBV18, the J gene TRBJ1-1; D not resolved. The V end was cut by 1 base, the J end by 5 bases, with 5 bases between. The CDR3 covers 12 residues. Germline V CDR1 and CDR2: KGHSH, LQKENI. Supplemented by reference TRBV18 and TRBJ1-1, the full variable domain reads NAGVMQNPRHLVRRRGQEARLRCSPMKGHSHVYWYRQLPEEGLKFMVYLQKENIIDESGMPKERFSAEFPKEGPSILRIQQVVRGDSAAYFCASSPRATEAFFGQGTRLTVV.

V is TRBV5-5 and J is TRBJ2-3; 8 nucleotides line up with TRBD1. The V gene end was trimmed by 6 bases and the J gene end by 3 bases; junction bases not matched to a gene: 9. CDR1 and CDR2 from the germline V gene are SGHKS and YYEKEE (reference sequence). The CDR3 consists of 15 residues. The CDR3 sequence is CASTRTGTATDTQYF. CDR3 nucleotides: TGTGCCAGCACCCGGACAGGGACGGCTACAGATACGCAGTATTTT.